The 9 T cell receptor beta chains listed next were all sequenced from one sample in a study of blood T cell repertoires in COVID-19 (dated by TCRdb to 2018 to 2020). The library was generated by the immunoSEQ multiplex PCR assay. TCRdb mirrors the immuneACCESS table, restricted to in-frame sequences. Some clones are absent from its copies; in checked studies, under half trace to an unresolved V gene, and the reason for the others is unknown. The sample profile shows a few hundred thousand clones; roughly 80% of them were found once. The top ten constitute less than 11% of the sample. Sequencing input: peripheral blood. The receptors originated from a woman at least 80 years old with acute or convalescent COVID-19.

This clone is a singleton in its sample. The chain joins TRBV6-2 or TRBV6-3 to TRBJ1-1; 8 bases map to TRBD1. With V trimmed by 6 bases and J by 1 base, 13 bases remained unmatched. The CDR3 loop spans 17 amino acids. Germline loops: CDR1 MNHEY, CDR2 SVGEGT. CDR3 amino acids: CASSLGQGGVSNTEAFF. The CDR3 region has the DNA TGTGCCAGCAGCCTAGGACAGGGAGGTGTCTCGAACACTGAAGCTTTCTTT.

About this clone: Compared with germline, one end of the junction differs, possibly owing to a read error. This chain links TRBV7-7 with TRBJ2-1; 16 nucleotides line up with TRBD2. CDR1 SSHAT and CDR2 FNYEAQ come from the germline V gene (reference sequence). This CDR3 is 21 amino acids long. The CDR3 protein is CASSLDPPGLAGGISYNEQFF. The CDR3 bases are TGTGCTAGCAGTTTAGATCCCCCGGGACTAGCGGGAGGGATCTCCTACAATGAGCAGTTCTTC.

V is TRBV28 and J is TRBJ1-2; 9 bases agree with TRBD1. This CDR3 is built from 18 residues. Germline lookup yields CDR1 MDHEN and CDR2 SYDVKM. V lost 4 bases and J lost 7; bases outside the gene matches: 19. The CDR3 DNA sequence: TGTGCCAGCAGTTCGGGACAGGGTCGTACGGGGGGTTTGAGTGGCTACACCTTC. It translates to CASSSGQGRTGGLSGYTF.

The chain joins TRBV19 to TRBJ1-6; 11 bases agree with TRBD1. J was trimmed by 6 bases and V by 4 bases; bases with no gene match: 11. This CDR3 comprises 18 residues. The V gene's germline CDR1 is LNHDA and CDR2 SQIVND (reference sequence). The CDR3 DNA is TGTGCCAGTAGTACCCATGTCGGACAGGGGGCCAGTAATTCACCCCTCCACTTT. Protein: CASSTHVGQGASNSPLHF.

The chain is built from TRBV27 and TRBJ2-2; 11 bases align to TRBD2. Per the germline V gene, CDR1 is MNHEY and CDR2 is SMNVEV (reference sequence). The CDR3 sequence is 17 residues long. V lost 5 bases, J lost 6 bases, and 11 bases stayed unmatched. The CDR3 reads CASSLTPVAGGAGELFF. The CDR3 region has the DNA TGTGCCAGCAGTCTGACCCCGGTAGCGGGAGGGGCCGGGGAGCTGTTTTTT.

The CDR3 region is CASSPYMDYGYTF. CDR3 nucleotide sequence: TGTGCCAGCAGTCCTTACATGGACTATGGCTACACCTTC. The chain carries TRBV12-3 or TRBV12-4 and TRBJ1-2; D is unresolved. This CDR3 is built from 13 residues. Trimming took 5 bases from V and 3 from J, leaving 10 bases between them.

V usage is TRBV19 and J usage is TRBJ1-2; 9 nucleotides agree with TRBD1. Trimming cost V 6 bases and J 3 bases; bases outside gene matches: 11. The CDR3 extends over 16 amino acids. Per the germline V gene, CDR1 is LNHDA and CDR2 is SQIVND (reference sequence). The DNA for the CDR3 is TGTGCCAGTAGAGTATCCGGGACAGGGTCGTACTATGGCTACACCTTC. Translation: CASRVSGTGSYYGYTF.

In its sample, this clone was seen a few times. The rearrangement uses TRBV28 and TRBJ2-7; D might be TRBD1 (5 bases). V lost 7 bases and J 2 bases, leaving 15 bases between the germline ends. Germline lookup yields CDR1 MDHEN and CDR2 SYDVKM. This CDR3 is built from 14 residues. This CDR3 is CASMTDNNPYEQYF. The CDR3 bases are TGTGCCAGCATGACAGACAACAACCCCTACGAGCAGTACTTC.

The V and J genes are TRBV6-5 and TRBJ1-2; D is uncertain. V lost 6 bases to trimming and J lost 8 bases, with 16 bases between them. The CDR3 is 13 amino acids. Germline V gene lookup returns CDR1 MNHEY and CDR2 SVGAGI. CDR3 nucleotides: TGTGCCAGCAGGCCTAATCGGGAGGGCGGCTACACCTTC. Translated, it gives CASRPNREGGYTF.